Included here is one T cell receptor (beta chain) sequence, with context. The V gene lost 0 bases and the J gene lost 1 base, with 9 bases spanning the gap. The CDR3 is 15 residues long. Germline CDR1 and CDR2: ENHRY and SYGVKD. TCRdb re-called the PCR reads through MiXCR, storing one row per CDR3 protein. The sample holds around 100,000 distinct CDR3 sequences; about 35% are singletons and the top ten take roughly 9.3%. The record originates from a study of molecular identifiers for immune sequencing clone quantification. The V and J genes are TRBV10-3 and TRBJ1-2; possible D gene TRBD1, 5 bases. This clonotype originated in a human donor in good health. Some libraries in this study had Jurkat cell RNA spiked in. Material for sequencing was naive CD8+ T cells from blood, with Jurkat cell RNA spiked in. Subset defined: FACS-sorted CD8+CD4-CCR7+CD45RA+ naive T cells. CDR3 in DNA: TGTGCCATCAGTGAGTCGACAGCTCTTAACTATGGCTACACCTTC. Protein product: CAISESTALNYGYTF.